These 22 T cell receptor beta chains were all obtained from the same sample, sequenced in a study of CD8+ T cells in alopecia areata. Treatment denoted: oral pan-JAK inhibitor, 5-10 mg twice daily. RNA was isolated and reverse transcribed to cDNA, the sequencing template. The method was immunoSEQ multiplex PCR; TCRdb's version includes in-frame clones alone and lacks a portion of them. The data hold tens of thousands of clones, with 29% observed a single time. Source: CD8+ T cells sorted from blood, taken at week 4, from a patient treated with tofacitinib. All receptors derive from a human donor with alopecia areata.

In its sample, this clone was seen a few times. The chain couples TRBV29-1 to TRBJ2-5; a possible D gene is TRBD1 (6 bases). The germline V and J ends were trimmed by 7 bases and 2 bases, with 14 bases remaining between them. Germline V gene sequence: CDR1 SQVTM, CDR2 ANQGSEA. The CDR3 length is 13 residues. The CDR3 loop reads CSADWTEQETQYF. DNA for the CDR3: TGCAGCGCCGACTGGACAGAACAAGAGACCCAGTACTTC.

The V gene is TRBV9, the J gene TRBJ2-1, with D tentatively TRBD2 (6 bases). The CDR3 runs 15 residues. V was pared by 4 bases and J by 10 bases, with 21 bases between. Per germline, CDR1 SGDLS and CDR2 YYNGEE. CDR3 in DNA: TGTGCCAGCAGCTCTTCCGGGACTCCCAGCATCGAGCAGTTCTTC. The encoded protein is CASSSSGTPSIEQFF.

This clone was observed once. This sequence joins TRBV28 and TRBJ1-5; D ambiguous. The CDR3 contains 13 residues. V lost 11 bases to trimming and J lost 0 bases, with 11 bases between them. Germline loops: CDR1 MDHEN, CDR2 SYDVKM. The CDR3 reads CAAGLLSNQPQHF. Written as DNA, the CDR3 is TGTGCCGCCGGTTTGCTTAGCAATCAGCCCCAGCATTTT.

This chain links TRBV7-6 with TRBJ2-7; no definite D call. V lost 5 bases to trimming and J lost 0 bases, with 8 bases between them. The length of the CDR3 is 13 residues. Germline V CDR1 and CDR2: SGHVS, FNYEAQ. CDR3 sequence: CASSPVGSYEQYF. CDR3 coding DNA: TGTGCCAGCAGCCCCGTGGGCTCCTACGAGCAGTACTTC.

This clone was seen at least ten times. The rearrangement uses TRBV4-3 and TRBJ2-1; 11 bases fit TRBD2. The CDR3 loop spans 17 amino acids. Germline V lookup: CDR1 LGHNA, CDR2 YSLEER. Trimming cost V 0 bases and J 6 bases; bases outside gene matches: 7. The CDR3 nucleotides are TGCGCCAGCAGCCAAGACGTCACTAGCGGGAGTGGCAATGAGCAGTTCTTC. This gives the protein CASSQDVTSGSGNEQFF.

The V gene is TRBV19, the J gene TRBJ2-7, with TRBD1 identical over 8 bases. The CDR3 is made up of 14 amino acids. Germline lookup yields CDR1 LNHDA and CDR2 SQIVND (reference sequence). V dropped 9 bases and J dropped 5; count of bases not matched to a gene: 12. The CDR3 protein is CASHDGQGAHEQYF. CDR3 nucleotide sequence: TGTGCCAGCCACGATGGGCAGGGGGCGCACGAGCAGTACTTC.

This clone has just a few counts. The chain recombines TRBV4-3 with TRBJ2-7; 9 bases match TRBD2. This CDR3 is 17 amino acids long. Germline assignment: CDR1 LGHNA and CDR2 YSLEER. V was pared by 0 bases and J by 7 bases, with 13 bases of the junction left unmatched. The CDR3 spells CASSQEGSGRPPLEQYF. The CDR3 region has the DNA TGCGCCAGCAGCCAAGAGGGAAGCGGGAGGCCGCCCCTAGAGCAGTACTTC.

This clone has only a few counts. V is TRBV5-6 and J is TRBJ1-5, with 8 positions matching TRBD1. This CDR3 contains 17 residues. CDR1 is SGHDT and CDR2 is YYEEEE in the germline V gene. V shed 2 bases, J shed 4 bases, and the junction held 11 bases outside the gene matches. The CDR3 spells CASSFHIGQGRNQPQHF. CDR3 DNA sequence: TGTGCCAGCAGCTTTCATATCGGACAGGGACGGAATCAGCCCCAGCATTTT.

V is TRBV7-9 and J is TRBJ2-3; 9 bases agree with TRBD2. V lost 3 bases to trimming and J lost 0 bases; unmatched junction nucleotides: 4. Germline CDR1 reads SEHNR; CDR2 reads FQNEAQ (reference sequence). The length of the CDR3 is 16 residues. CDR3 region: CASSFPTSGSTDTQYF. Written as DNA, the CDR3 is TGTGCCAGCAGCTTTCCGACTAGCGGTAGCACAGATACGCAGTATTTT.

This clone was picked up a small number of times. V and J are TRBV29-1 and TRBJ2-7; 9 bases align to TRBD1. Germline V CDR1 and CDR2: SQVTM, ANQGSEA. The CDR3 runs 14 residues. Trimming took 6 bases from V and 0 from J; bases not matched to a gene: 6. CDR3: CSVHGTGLSYEQYF. The CDR3 coding sequence is TGCAGCGTCCACGGGACAGGGCTCTCCTACGAGCAGTACTTC.

This clone was seen only once. This chain links TRBV29-1 with TRBJ2-1; a weak D match, TRBD2 (5 bases). The V end lost 1 base, the J end lost 6 bases, and 7 bases lay between the germline ends. The CDR3 is 12 residues long. CDR1 is SQVTM and CDR2 is ANQGSEA in the germline V gene. CDR3: CSVEVGLNEQFF. CDR3 DNA: TGCAGCGTTGAAGTTGGACTCAATGAGCAGTTCTTC.

CDR3 nucleotide sequence: TGCAGCGTTGCCCACAATGAGCAGTTCTTC. Its protein is CSVAHNEQFF. The chain combines TRBV29-1 with TRBJ2-1; D is unclear. The CDR3 is 10 amino acids. Germline CDR1 and CDR2: SQVTM and ANQGSEA. The V end lost 4 bases, the J end lost 5 bases, and 3 bases lay between the germline ends.

This clone appeared a few times. The rearrangement links TRBV29-1 to TRBJ2-2; the D is unclear. Per germline, CDR1 SQVTM and CDR2 ANQGSEA. Trimming shortened V by 4 bases and J by 5 bases, and 8 bases separated the two germline ends. CDR3 length: 12 amino acids. The CDR3 DNA reads TGCAGCGTTGCCGCCAGGACCGGGGAGCTGTTTTTT. Its protein is CSVAARTGELFF.

V gene TRBV28 combines with J gene TRBJ1-4; TRBD1 matches at 10 bases. Trimming at V came to 4 bases and at J to 3 bases, leaving 5 bases not matched to a gene. Germline CDR1 MDHEN, CDR2 SYDVKM. The CDR3 length is 16 residues. The CDR3 loop is CASSYGQGEANEKLFF. The CDR3 DNA is TGTGCCAGCAGTTACGGACAGGGGGAAGCTAATGAAAAACTGTTTTTT.

This clone was seen only once. The V and J genes are TRBV7-8 and TRBJ1-1, with 9 bases aligning to TRBD1. The CDR3 runs 13 residues. The V gene's germline CDR1 is SGHVS and CDR2 FQNEAQ. The V gene end was trimmed by 6 bases and the J gene end by 5 bases; junction bases not matched to a gene: 4. Here the CDR3 reads CASSETGGTEAFF. As DNA, the CDR3 is TGTGCCAGCAGTGAGACAGGGGGGACTGAAGCTTTCTTT.

The chain links TRBV29-1 to TRBJ2-3; weak D call: TRBD2 (6 bases). Germline V CDR1 and CDR2: SQVTM, ANQGSEA. CDR3 length equals 14 residues. V lost 6 bases to trimming and J lost 1 base, with 14 bases between them. The CDR3 loop reads CSVPFSGGTDTQYF. Here the CDR3 DNA reads TGCAGCGTCCCCTTCTCGGGGGGCACAGATACGCAGTATTTT.

The rearrangement links TRBV6-6 to TRBJ2-5, with 11 positions matching TRBD2. J was trimmed by 7 bases and V by 6 bases; bases with no gene match: 4. This CDR3 contains 13 residues. Germline V gene lookup returns CDR1 MNHNY and CDR2 SVGAGI (reference sequence). Here the CDR3 reads CASSRLAGSTQYF. The CDR3 DNA sequence: TGTGCCAGCAGCCGACTAGCGGGATCGACCCAGTACTTC.

The rearrangement uses TRBV11-2 and TRBJ2-7; the D is unclear. Germline V gene data show CDR1 as SGHAT and CDR2 as FQNNGV. V lost 1 base, J lost 4 bases, and 8 bases lay in between. The CDR3 loop spans 13 amino acids. The CDR3 DNA sequence: TGTGCCAGCAGCTTAGCCCCGGCATACGAGCAGTACTTC. It codes for CASSLAPAYEQYF.

The sample holds a few counts of this clone. Other DNA sequences of this sample code for an identical CDR3. V is TRBV29-1 and J is TRBJ2-7; D not certain. Per the germline V gene, CDR1 is SQVTM and CDR2 is ANQGSEA. The CDR3 is made up of 10 amino acids. Trimming stripped 0 bases from V and 4 bases from J, with 1 base between. The CDR3 DNA follows: TGCAGCGTTGAAGATTACGAGCAGTACTTC. Amino acid sequence: CSVEDYEQYF.

The V gene is TRBV30, the J gene TRBJ1-5, with D hard to call. The germline gives CDR1 GTSNPN, CDR2 SVGIG (reference sequence). This CDR3 comprises 13 residues. V lost 1 base to trimming and J lost 0 bases, with 4 bases between them. DNA of the CDR3: TGTGCCTGGAGTGGCGATAGCAATCAGCCCCAGCATTTT. It specifies CAWSGDSNQPQHF. The variable domain in full, completed from reference TRBV30 and TRBJ1-5, reads SQTIHQWPATLVQPVGSPLSLECTVEGTSNPNLYWYRQAAGRGLQLLFYSVGIGQISSEVPQNLSASRPQDRQFILSSKKLLLSDSGFYLCAWSGDSNQPQHFGDGTRLSIL.

The rearrangement links TRBV29-1 to TRBJ1-5; D is uncertain. This CDR3 spans 13 amino acids. With 2 bases removed from V and 2 bases from J, the gap between germline ends came to 7 bases. The V gene's germline CDR1 is SQVTM and CDR2 ANQGSEA. The CDR3 DNA reads TGCAGCGTTGAACTGGAGGGCAATCAGCCCCAGCATTTT. Amino acid sequence: CSVELEGNQPQHF.

This clone was seen a handful of times. The genes are TRBV30 and TRBJ2-3; the match to TRBD1 covers 12 bases. Germline lookup yields CDR1 GTSNPN and CDR2 SVGIG (reference sequence). This CDR3 has 16 amino acids. Trimming cost V 5 bases and J 3 bases; bases outside gene matches: 9. The CDR3: CAWASGTGGATDTQYF. CDR3 sequence (DNA): TGTGCCTGGGCCTCCGGGACAGGGGGCGCGACAGATACGCAGTATTTT.